This is a list of T cell receptor beta chains from one sample in a study of T cells in Graves' hyperthyroidism and ophthalmopathy. TCRdb re-derived calls from the multiplex PCR reads in MiXCR, one entry per CDR3 protein. This sample has approximately 610,000 distinct CDR3 sequences, with over 15% found just once. Sequencing was performed on blood. The receptors were sampled from a woman between 18 and 29 years old with Graves' hyperthyroidism. The CDR3 runs from the conserved cysteine through the conserved F or W. The D gene is left open where the match is weak. Expanded clones get a size class; other rows say once, few or many, or leave the size out.

d_call: NA
clone_size: few
j_call: TRBJ2-3
v_call: TRBV4-1
cdr3_nt: TGCGCCAGCAGCCAACGGGGCCGCACAGATACGCAGTATTTT
cdr3_aa: CASSQRGRTDTQYF

d_call: NA
clone_size: NA
j_call: TRBJ1-2
v_call: TRBV5-1
cdr3_nt: TGCGCCAGCAGCCCCCCCCAGGGGCTGTATGGCTACACCTTC
cdr3_aa: CASSPPQGLYGYTF

d_call: NA
clone_size: many
j_call: TRBJ2-5
v_call: TRBV3-1
cdr3_nt: TGTGCCAGCAGTCATAGCATCCAAGAGACCCAGTACTTC
cdr3_aa: CASSHSIQETQYF

d_call: NA
clone_size: NA
j_call: TRBJ2-2
v_call: TRBV24-1
cdr3_nt: TGTGCCACCAGGGACAGCTACACCGGGGAGCTGTTTTTT
cdr3_aa: CATRDSYTGELFF

d_call: NA
clone_size: few
j_call: TRBJ2-5
v_call: TRBV10-3
cdr3_nt: TGTGCCATCAGCCGAGGGGACATCGGAGAGACCCAGTACTTC
cdr3_aa: CAISRGDIGETQYF

d_call: NA
clone_size: many
j_call: TRBJ1-5
v_call: TRBV2
cdr3_nt: TGTGCCAGCAGTGAACTGGTGGGGAGTAGCAATCAGCCCCAGCATTTT
cdr3_aa: CASSELVGSSNQPQHF

d_call: TRBD2
clone_size: many
j_call: TRBJ2-3
v_call: TRBV12-5
cdr3_nt: TGTGCTAGTGGTTTGGGGCTGACTAGCGGGGGAACAGATACGCAGTATTTT
cdr3_aa: CASGLGLTSGGTDTQYF

d_call: NA
clone_size: few
j_call: TRBJ1-2
v_call: TRBV9
cdr3_nt: TGTGCCAGCAGCGCACAGGGAGGAGACTATGGCTACACCTTC
cdr3_aa: CASSAQGGDYGYTF

d_call: NA
clone_size: few
j_call: TRBJ1-5
v_call: TRBV19
cdr3_nt: TGTGCCAGTGGGTACAGGGTGGGGGGCAATCAGCCCCAGCATTTT
cdr3_aa: CASGYRVGGNQPQHF

d_call: TRBD1
clone_size: NA
j_call: TRBJ2-7
v_call: TRBV4-1
cdr3_nt: TGCGCCAGCAGCCATATTACCCGGGACAGTTCCTACGAGCAGTACTTC
cdr3_aa: CASSHITRDSSYEQYF

d_call: NA
clone_size: many
j_call: TRBJ2-2
v_call: TRBV7-8
cdr3_nt: TGTGCCAGCAGCTCTGATACTGAGGTCCTGAACACCGGGGAGCTGTTTTTT
cdr3_aa: CASSSDTEVLNTGELFF

d_call: NA
clone_size: few
j_call: TRBJ1-6
v_call: TRBV27
cdr3_nt: TGTGCCAGCACCATGGTTCTGGGGAATTCACCCCTCCACTTT
cdr3_aa: CASTMVLGNSPLHF

d_call: TRBD2
clone_size: many
j_call: TRBJ2-1
v_call: TRBV7-9
cdr3_nt: TGTGCCAGCAGCTCCAGTAGCCATTACCGGGACTACAGCTCCTACAATGAGCAGTTCTTC
cdr3_aa: CASSSSSHYRDYSSYNEQFF

d_call: NA
clone_size: many
j_call: TRBJ2-7
v_call: TRBV3-1
cdr3_nt: TGTGCCAGCAGCCAAGCAACCTACGAGCAGTACTTC
cdr3_aa: CASSQATYEQYF

d_call: NA
clone_size: NA
j_call: TRBJ2-7
v_call: TRBV20-1
cdr3_nt: TGCAGTGCTAGAGATCTGGGGGGCGAAGGTGGCTACGAGCAGTACTTC
cdr3_aa: CSARDLGGEGGYEQYF

d_call: NA
clone_size: few
j_call: TRBJ1-1
v_call: TRBV6-5
cdr3_nt: TGTGCCAGCAGTTACTCGACGGCTGCTGAAGCTTTCTTT
cdr3_aa: CASSYSTAAEAFF

d_call: NA
clone_size: many
j_call: TRBJ1-5
v_call: TRBV19
cdr3_nt: TGCGCCAGCAGCCCTCGAGGGCAGGGGCAGCCCCAGCATTTT
cdr3_aa: CASSPRGQGQPQHF

d_call: TRBD2
clone_size: few
j_call: TRBJ2-1
v_call: TRBV10-2
cdr3_nt: TGCGCCAGCACCAGGGGACGCACTAGCGGGGGGATTTACAATGAGCAGTTCTTC
cdr3_aa: CASTRGRTSGGIYNEQFF

d_call: TRBD1
clone_size: many
j_call: TRBJ2-7
v_call: TRBV18
cdr3_nt: TGTGCCAGCTCACTAGGACAGGGGAGCGTCTACGAGCAGTACTTC
cdr3_aa: CASSLGQGSVYEQYF

d_call: NA
clone_size: few
j_call: TRBJ1-1
v_call: TRBV5-5
cdr3_nt: TGTGCCAGCAGCCGGGGTTGGGGAACGAACACTGAAGCTTCCTTT
cdr3_aa: CASSRGWGTNTEASF

d_call: NA
clone_size: NA
j_call: TRBJ2-1
v_call: TRBV6-1
cdr3_nt: TGTGCCAGCAGTAGGGACGCCTACAATGAGCAGTTCTTC
cdr3_aa: CASSRDAYNEQFF

d_call: TRBD2
clone_size: NA
j_call: TRBJ2-3
v_call: TRBV24-1
cdr3_nt: TGTGCCACCAGTGAGCCCACTAGCGGGGGCGCAGATACGCAGTATTTT
cdr3_aa: CATSEPTSGGADTQYF

d_call: TRBD1
clone_size: few
j_call: TRBJ2-1
v_call: TRBV20-1
cdr3_nt: TGCAGTGCGGGGAAGCGGGACAGGGGTCTCGATGAGCAGTTCTTC
cdr3_aa: CSAGKRDRGLDEQFF

d_call: NA
clone_size: NA
j_call: TRBJ1-1
v_call: TRBV19
cdr3_nt: TGTGCCAGTAGTGAGAACAAGAACACTGAAGCTTCCTTT
cdr3_aa: CASSENKNTEASF